These 7 T cell receptor beta chains share one sample of origin, sequenced in a study of T cell responses to AZD1222 COVID-19 vaccine. Clones were read by immunoSEQ multiplex PCR, and TCRdb kept only the in-frame ones, dropping some. This sample has approximately 89,000 clones, with about 88% found just once. Sequencing was performed on peripheral blood, taken on day 0 of AZD1222 vaccination. These receptors all come from an adult in good health.

The chain employs TRBV19 and TRBJ1-2; D might be TRBD1 (5 bases). The V and J ends lost 7 bases and 0 bases respectively, with 12 bases between them. The germline V gene has CDR1 LNHDA and CDR2 SQIVND (reference sequence). The CDR3 runs 14 residues. CDR3 in amino acids: CASTTGSANYGYTF. CDR3 coding DNA: TGTGCCAGTACCACAGGCAGCGCTAACTATGGCTACACCTTC.

The chain uses TRBV7-9 and TRBJ2-2, with a tentative D call TRBD2 (6 bases). V gave up 6 bases and J gave up 5 bases, with 22 bases separating them. Germline V gene data show CDR1 as SEHNR and CDR2 as FQNEAQ (reference sequence). The CDR3 length is 17 residues. CDR3: CASSPKGTRSLTGELFF. DNA for the CDR3: TGTGCCAGCAGTCCAAAGGGGACTCGTTCTTTAACCGGGGAGCTGTTTTTT.

V and J are TRBV5-6 and TRBJ1-5, with a weak D call TRBD1 (5 bases). The ends were cut back, 0 bases at V and 0 bases at J, with 7 bases in the middle. This CDR3 is 15 amino acids long. Germline V gene sequence: CDR1 SGHDT, CDR2 YYEEEE. The CDR3 loop is CASSLAGGSNQPQHF. Here the CDR3 DNA reads TGTGCCAGCAGCTTGGCGGGGGGTAGCAATCAGCCCCAGCATTTT.

This chain connects TRBV7-2 to TRBJ2-7; 9 nucleotides match TRBD1. The CDR3 totals 14 residues. J gave up 3 bases and V 5 bases, and 5 bases lay outside the gene matches. The germline V gene encodes CDR1 SGHTA and CDR2 FQGNSA. The CDR3 loop reads CASSPRDRDYEQYF. The DNA for the CDR3 is TGTGCCAGCAGCCCCCGGGACAGGGACTACGAGCAGTACTTC.

The chain is built from TRBV25-1 and TRBJ2-1; 11 bases align to TRBD2. Germline trimming cut 5 bases from V and 2 bases from J; bases unmatched to any gene: 2. The CDR3 has 15 amino acids. CDR1 MGHDK and CDR2 SYGVNS come from the germline V gene. The CDR3: CASSSSGGPYNEQFF. Written as DNA, the CDR3 is TGTGCCAGCAGTTCTAGCGGGGGGCCCTACAATGAGCAGTTCTTC.

This clone showed up just a few times. This rearrangement joins TRBV5-4 to TRBJ1-3; D is uncertain. Trimming left V 4 bases short and J 4 bases short, with 18 bases between. CDR3 length: 16 residues. In germline, CDR1 is SGHNT, CDR2 YYREEE (reference sequence). The DNA for the CDR3 is TGTGCCAGCAGCACGCCACTAGGAGGCGAGGGAAACACCATATATTTT. Protein product: CASSTPLGGEGNTIYF. The full variable domain, rest sourced from reference TRBV5-4 and TRBJ1-3, is ETGVTQSPTHLIKTRGQQVTLRCSSQSGHNTVSWYQQALGQGPQFIFQYYREEENGRGNFPPRFSGLQFPNYSSELNVNALELDDSALYLCASSTPLGGEGNTIYFGEGSWLTVV.

The V call is TRBV7-2, the J call TRBJ2-5, with a tentative D call TRBD2 (6 bases). The CDR3 loop spans 14 amino acids. Germline loops: CDR1 SGHTA, CDR2 FQGNSA. Trimming stripped 0 bases from V and 5 bases from J, with 10 bases between. As DNA, the CDR3 is TGTGCCAGCAGCTTAGCGCGGAGCGGGGAGACCCAGTACTTC. This encodes CASSLARSGETQYF.